The rows below give T cell receptor beta chains drawn from one sample of a study of T cell responses to AZD1222 COVID-19 vaccine. Sequenced by immunoSEQ multiplex PCR; TCRdb stores in-frame clones only, minus some. Of approximately 110,000 clones in the sample, approximately 90% are singletons; the top ten hold under 3%. The specimen was peripheral blood, collected 28 days after the second AZD1222 dose. The receptors originated from an adult who received the AZD1222 COVID-19 vaccine. Both conserved end residues are part of each CDR3. The order of the fields is clone size, J gene, V gene, D gene, CDR3 protein, CDR3 DNA. The D gene is left open where the match is weak. For some rows the clone size is stated as once, few or many, or as a class when expanded; others skip it.

clone size: NA; J gene: TRBJ2-2; V gene: TRBV9; D gene: NA; CDR3 protein: CASSPLSGTGELFF; CDR3 DNA: TGTGCCAGCAGCCCACTCTCCGGCACCGGGGAGCTGTTTTTT
clone size: few; J gene: TRBJ1-2; V gene: TRBV19; D gene: TRBD1; CDR3 protein: CASSTSILRTGYGYTF; CDR3 DNA: TGTGCCAGTAGTACCTCAATCCTCAGGACAGGCTATGGCTACACCTTC
clone size: few; J gene: TRBJ2-7; V gene: TRBV10-3; D gene: NA; CDR3 protein: CAISVAVQGAVVQYF; CDR3 DNA: TGTGCCATCAGTGTTGCTGTACAGGGCGCGGTGGTGCAGTACTTC
clone size: NA; J gene: TRBJ2-5; V gene: TRBV4-1; D gene: NA; CDR3 protein: CASSQGRAQETQYF; CDR3 DNA: TGCGCCAGCAGCCAAGGGAGGGCTCAAGAGACCCAGTACTTC
clone size: NA; J gene: TRBJ1-5; V gene: TRBV5-8; D gene: NA; CDR3 protein: CASSFFLGRPEEPQHF; CDR3 DNA: TGTGCCAGCAGCTTCTTCCTAGGGAGGCCGGAGGAGCCCCAGCATTTT
clone size: NA; J gene: TRBJ1-1; V gene: TRBV18; D gene: NA; CDR3 protein: CASQYAGAGLNTEAFF; CDR3 DNA: TGTGCCAGCCAATATGCAGGGGCCGGGCTTAACACTGAAGCTTTCTTT
clone size: NA; J gene: TRBJ2-5; V gene: TRBV12-3/TRBV12-4; D gene: NA; CDR3 protein: CASSLSPQETQYF; CDR3 DNA: TGTGCCAGCAGTTTATCCCCCCAAGAGACCCAGTACTTC
clone size: few; J gene: TRBJ1-1; V gene: TRBV4-1; D gene: NA; CDR3 protein: CASSQAALSGRWFNTEAFF; CDR3 DNA: TGCGCCAGCAGCCAAGCCGCCTTGTCAGGGAGGTGGTTCAACACTGAAGCTTTCTTT
clone size: NA; J gene: TRBJ2-7; V gene: TRBV9; D gene: NA; CDR3 protein: CASSFGRTPNEQYF; CDR3 DNA: TGTGCCAGCAGCTTCGGCCGAACTCCTAACGAGCAGTACTTC
clone size: NA; J gene: TRBJ2-7; V gene: TRBV6-5; D gene: NA; CDR3 protein: CASSYSSLGNEQYF; CDR3 DNA: TGTGCCAGCAGTTACTCGAGTCTGGGTAACGAGCAGTACTTC
clone size: once; J gene: TRBJ2-3; V gene: TRBV3-1/TRBV3-2; D gene: NA; CDR3 protein: CASSQGSLEYF; CDR3 DNA: TGTGCCAGCAGCCAGGGGAGTCTTGAGTATTTT
clone size: NA; J gene: TRBJ2-7; V gene: TRBV29-1; D gene: NA; CDR3 protein: CSVEVGKTYEQYF; CDR3 DNA: TGCAGCGTTGAAGTGGGCAAAACCTACGAGCAGTACTTC
clone size: many; J gene: TRBJ1-5; V gene: TRBV15; D gene: NA; CDR3 protein: CATSRTQGDNQPQHF; CDR3 DNA: TGTGCCACCAGCAGGACACAGGGTGACAATCAGCCCCAGCATTTT
clone size: NA; J gene: TRBJ1-1; V gene: TRBV3-1/TRBV3-2; D gene: NA; CDR3 protein: CASSQDRRFTEAFF; CDR3 DNA: TGTGCCAGCAGCCAAGATCGGCGGTTCACTGAAGCTTTCTTT
clone size: NA; J gene: TRBJ2-3; V gene: TRBV7-6; D gene: TRBD2; CDR3 protein: CASSYPGTSGPDTQYF; CDR3 DNA: TGTGCCAGCAGCTACCCCGGGACTAGCGGGCCAGATACGCAGTATTTT
clone size: NA; J gene: TRBJ2-5; V gene: TRBV4-2; D gene: NA; CDR3 protein: CASSQDTQRYKETQYF; CDR3 DNA: TGTGCCAGCAGCCAAGATACCCAGCGGTACAAAGAGACCCAGTACTTC
clone size: once; J gene: TRBJ2-7; V gene: TRBV5-8; D gene: TRBD2; CDR3 protein: CASSLWKGSGRAYEQYF; CDR3 DNA: TGTGCCAGCAGCTTGTGGAAAGGGAGCGGGAGGGCCTACGAGCAGTACTTC
clone size: NA; J gene: TRBJ2-1; V gene: TRBV7-8; D gene: NA; CDR3 protein: CASSQGLDQFF; CDR3 DNA: TGTGCCAGCAGCCAGGGCCTCGACCAGTTCTTC
clone size: NA; J gene: TRBJ1-5; V gene: TRBV6-5; D gene: NA; CDR3 protein: CASHRPNQPQHF; CDR3 DNA: TGTGCCAGCCACCGTCCGAATCAGCCCCAGCATTTT
clone size: NA; J gene: TRBJ1-2; V gene: TRBV6-5; D gene: NA; CDR3 protein: CASRQALGYTF; CDR3 DNA: TGTGCCAGCAGACAGGCGCTCGGCTACACCTTC
clone size: NA; J gene: TRBJ1-2; V gene: TRBV27; D gene: NA; CDR3 protein: CASSSSIRGNYGYTF; CDR3 DNA: TGTGCCAGCAGTTCAAGCATCAGGGGTAACTATGGCTACACCTTC
clone size: few; J gene: TRBJ1-1; V gene: TRBV19; D gene: NA; CDR3 protein: CASLKGPADTEAFF; CDR3 DNA: TGTGCCAGTCTGAAGGGGCCCGCGGACACTGAAGCTTTCTTT
clone size: NA; J gene: TRBJ1-1; V gene: TRBV6-1; D gene: TRBD1; CDR3 protein: CASSDTTGIEAFF; CDR3 DNA: TGTGCCAGCAGTGACACGACAGGGATTGAAGCTTTCTTT
clone size: NA; J gene: TRBJ2-7; V gene: TRBV6-6; D gene: NA; CDR3 protein: CASSYLSLRSSYEQYF; CDR3 DNA: TGTGCCAGCAGTTACCTTAGCTTAAGGAGCTCCTACGAGCAGTACTTC
clone size: NA; J gene: TRBJ2-2; V gene: TRBV4-1; D gene: TRBD2; CDR3 protein: CASSQVWTSGTGELFF; CDR3 DNA: TGCGCCAGCAGCCAAGTTTGGACTAGTGGCACCGGGGAGCTGTTTTTT
clone size: NA; J gene: TRBJ1-1; V gene: TRBV7-9; D gene: NA; CDR3 protein: CASSRVLVQGKDTEAFF; CDR3 DNA: TGTGCCAGCAGCAGGGTTTTAGTACAGGGTAAGGACACTGAAGCTTTCTTT
clone size: NA; J gene: TRBJ2-7; V gene: TRBV4-1; D gene: TRBD2; CDR3 protein: CASSQDSFASGFSYEQYF; CDR3 DNA: TGCGCCAGCAGCCAAGACTCCTTCGCTAGCGGATTCTCCTACGAGCAGTACTTC
clone size: NA; J gene: TRBJ1-2; V gene: TRBV12-3/TRBV12-4; D gene: NA; CDR3 protein: CASSLPGLGGYTF; CDR3 DNA: TGTGCCAGCAGTTTACCGGGATTGGGTGGCTACACCTTC
clone size: NA; J gene: TRBJ2-5; V gene: TRBV15; D gene: NA; CDR3 protein: CATSSNLLGTLETQYF; CDR3 DNA: TGTGCCACCAGCAGTAACTTGTTAGGGACCCTGGAGACCCAGTACTTC
clone size: NA; J gene: TRBJ1-6; V gene: TRBV5-1; D gene: NA; CDR3 protein: CASGGAADSPLHF; CDR3 DNA: TGCGCCTCCGGGGGGGCAGCTGATTCACCCCTCCACTTT
clone size: NA; J gene: TRBJ2-7; V gene: TRBV3-1/TRBV3-2; D gene: NA; CDR3 protein: CASSQLSGYSYEQYF; CDR3 DNA: TGTGCCAGCAGTCAACTTAGCGGATACTCCTACGAGCAGTACTTC
clone size: few; J gene: TRBJ1-2; V gene: TRBV2; D gene: NA; CDR3 protein: CASTGRMTNYGYTF; CDR3 DNA: TGTGCCAGCACCGGGAGAATGACTAACTATGGCTACACCTTC
clone size: NA; J gene: TRBJ2-4; V gene: TRBV7-9; D gene: NA; CDR3 protein: CASSSRDQGNIQYF; CDR3 DNA: TGTGCCAGCAGCTCACGCGATCAAGGAAACATTCAGTACTTC